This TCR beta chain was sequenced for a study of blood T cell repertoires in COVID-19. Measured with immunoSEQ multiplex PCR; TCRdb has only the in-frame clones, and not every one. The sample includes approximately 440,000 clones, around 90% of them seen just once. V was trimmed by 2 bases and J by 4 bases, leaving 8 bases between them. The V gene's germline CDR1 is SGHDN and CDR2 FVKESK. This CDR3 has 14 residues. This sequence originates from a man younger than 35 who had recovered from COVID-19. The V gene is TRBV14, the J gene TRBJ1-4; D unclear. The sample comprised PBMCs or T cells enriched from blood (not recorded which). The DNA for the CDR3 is TGTGCCAGCAGCCAAAGGAGCCATAATGAAAAACTGTTTTTT. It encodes CASSQRSHNEKLFF.